These T cell receptor beta chains were read from a single sample in a study of T cell responses to AZD1222 COVID-19 vaccine. Profiled with immunoSEQ multiplex PCR; TCRdb holds only in-frame clones, not every one. The sample includes 90,000 to 150,000 clones, approximately 83% seen only once; the top ten take 9.4%. The source material was peripheral blood, sampled on day 0 of AZD1222 vaccination. These receptor sequences come from an adult in good health. The CDR3 runs from the conserved cysteine through the conserved F or W. Each record gives: clone size, D gene, J gene, V gene, CDR3 length, CDR3 protein, CDR3 DNA. A D gene is named only where the DNA matches it firmly. Part of the rows lack a size; the others show once, few, many or a class for expanded clones.

size: NA; D: TRBD2; J: TRBJ2-3; V: TRBV2; length: 13; CDR3: CASSGGRADTQYF; DNA: TGTGCCAGCAGTGGGGGGAGGGCAGATACGCAGTATTTT
size: NA; D: NA; J: TRBJ1-1; V: TRBV7-2; length: 15; CDR3: CASSFGRGRSGGAFF; DNA: TGTGCCAGCAGCTTCGGCAGGGGCCGCTCCGGAGGGGCTTTCTTT
size: NA; D: TRBD1; J: TRBJ2-6; V: TRBV2; length: 16; CDR3: CASRDREASGANVLTF; DNA: TGTGCCAGCAGAGACAGGGAAGCCTCTGGGGCCAACGTCCTGACTTTC
size: NA; D: TRBD2; J: TRBJ2-3; V: TRBV19; length: 18; CDR3: CASSMLVGLAGVQDTQYF; DNA: TGTGCCAGTAGTATGTTGGTGGGCCTAGCGGGAGTACAAGATACGCAGTATTTT
size: NA; D: NA; J: TRBJ1-3; V: TRBV5-1; length: 14; CDR3: CASSAGVSGNTIYF; DNA: TGCGCCAGCAGCGCAGGGGTTTCTGGAAACACCATATATTTT
size: NA; D: NA; J: TRBJ2-3; V: TRBV10-3; length: 12; CDR3: CAIMDDTDTQYF; DNA: TGTGCCATCATGGACGACACAGATACGCAGTATTTT
size: few; D: NA; J: TRBJ2-7; V: TRBV11-2; length: 14; CDR3: CASSLVRVAYEQYF; DNA: TGTGCCAGCAGCTTAGTTAGGGTAGCCTACGAGCAGTACTTC
size: NA; D: TRBD1; J: TRBJ2-7; V: TRBV11-2; length: 15; CDR3: CASSLMAGGRTEQYF; DNA: TGTGCCAGCAGCTTAATGGCAGGGGGCCGAACCGAGCAGTACTTC
size: NA; D: TRBD1; J: TRBJ1-1; V: TRBV4-2; length: 16; CDR3: CASSQDVRQGYTEAFF; DNA: TGTGCCAGCAGCCAAGATGTGAGACAGGGATACACTGAAGCTTTCTTT
size: NA; D: NA; J: TRBJ1-1; V: TRBV6-5; length: 16; CDR3: CASSFAGRLLSTEAFF; DNA: TGTGCCAGCAGTTTCGCAGGGAGATTATTGAGCACTGAAGCTTTCTTT
size: NA; D: TRBD1; J: TRBJ1-1; V: TRBV19; length: 13; CDR3: CASSGQGGAEAFF; DNA: TGTGCCAGTAGTGGACAGGGAGGAGCTGAAGCTTTCTTT
size: NA; D: TRBD2; J: TRBJ2-5; V: TRBV9; length: 15; CDR3: CASALSGRASETQYF; DNA: TGTGCCAGCGCCCTTAGCGGGAGGGCCTCAGAGACCCAGTACTTC
size: NA; D: NA; J: TRBJ2-7; V: TRBV28; length: 12; CDR3: CASSLTVFEQYF; DNA: TGTGCCAGCAGTTTAACCGTTTTCGAGCAGTACTTC
size: NA; D: NA; J: TRBJ1-2; V: TRBV7-2; length: 14; CDR3: CASSLLGQGQGYTF; DNA: TGTGCCAGCAGCTTACTAGGGCAGGGGCAGGGCTACACCTTC
size: few; D: NA; J: TRBJ1-6; V: TRBV4-1; length: 16; CDR3: CASSQDSGVFNSPLHF; DNA: TGCGCCAGCAGCCAAGATTCAGGGGTATTTAATTCACCCCTCCACTTT
size: NA; D: NA; J: TRBJ2-7; V: TRBV7-2; length: 15; CDR3: CASSLGSGTGYEQYF; DNA: TGTGCCAGCAGCTTAGGGTCGGGCACAGGATACGAGCAGTACTTC
size: NA; D: NA; J: TRBJ2-3; V: TRBV2; length: 14; CDR3: CAARRESFADTQYF; DNA: TGTGCCGCCAGACGTGAATCATTCGCGGATACGCAGTATTTT
size: NA; D: TRBD1; J: TRBJ2-7; V: TRBV30; length: 13; CDR3: CAWSGGGLDEQYF; DNA: TGTGCCTGGAGTGGAGGGGGCTTGGACGAGCAGTACTTC
size: NA; D: NA; J: TRBJ1-5; V: TRBV7-2; length: 14; CDR3: CASSVDRSYQPQHF; DNA: TGTGCCAGCAGCGTAGACAGGTCTTATCAGCCCCAGCATTTT
size: few; D: NA; J: TRBJ2-7; V: TRBV18; length: 12; CDR3: CASSPYEDEQYF; DNA: TGTGCCAGCTCACCATACGAGGACGAGCAGTACTTC
size: NA; D: NA; J: TRBJ1-4; V: TRBV5-1; length: 15; CDR3: CASSQLSGVNEKLFF; DNA: TGCGCCAGCAGCCAATTGTCGGGCGTAAATGAAAAACTGTTTTTT
size: NA; D: NA; J: TRBJ2-3; V: TRBV3-1/TRBV3-2; length: 13; CDR3: CASSPPGHRTQYF; DNA: TGTGCCAGCAGCCCGCCTGGGCACCGCACGCAGTATTTT
size: many; D: NA; J: TRBJ1-3; V: TRBV9; length: 15; CDR3: CASSVGGTSGNTIYF; DNA: TGTGCCAGCAGCGTAGGTGGGACCTCTGGAAACACCATATATTTT
size: NA; D: NA; J: TRBJ2-7; V: TRBV6-5; length: 13; CDR3: CASSYLGGHEQYF; DNA: TGTGCCAGCAGTTACTTGGGGGGGCACGAGCAGTACTTC
size: NA; D: TRBD1; J: TRBJ2-2; V: TRBV12-3/TRBV12-4; length: 13; CDR3: CASRQGAVGELFF; DNA: TGTGCCAGCAGACAGGGGGCGGTCGGGGAGCTGTTTTTT
size: NA; D: NA; J: TRBJ2-5; V: TRBV28; length: 13; CDR3: CASSLSVQETQYF; DNA: TGTGCCAGCAGTTTATCAGTACAAGAGACCCAGTACTTC
size: many; D: NA; J: TRBJ2-7; V: TRBV2; length: 17; CDR3: CASSDSGLAGSNYEQYF; DNA: TGTGCCAGCAGTGATAGTGGGTTGGCGGGAAGCAACTACGAGCAGTACTTC
size: NA; D: NA; J: TRBJ1-1; V: TRBV5-1; length: 14; CDR3: CASSLGLANTEAFF; DNA: TGCGCCAGCAGCTTGGGGCTCGCGAACACTGAAGCTTTCTTT
size: NA; D: TRBD1; J: TRBJ2-7; V: TRBV5-1; length: 15; CDR3: CASSLEPGGSFEQYF; DNA: TGCGCCAGCAGCTTGGAACCAGGGGGCTCGTTCGAGCAGTACTTC
size: NA; D: NA; J: TRBJ2-1; V: TRBV5-1; length: 14; CDR3: CASSPGLDYNEQFF; DNA: TGCGCCAGCAGCCCGGGACTTGACTACAATGAGCAGTTCTTC
size: NA; D: TRBD1; J: TRBJ1-2; V: TRBV6-2/TRBV6-3; length: 14; CDR3: CASSYADRVRGYTF; DNA: TGTGCCAGCAGTTACGCGGACAGGGTTCGTGGCTACACCTTC
size: NA; D: TRBD2; J: TRBJ2-3; V: TRBV9; length: 18; CDR3: CASSGHAGGRKEKDTQYF; DNA: TGTGCCAGCAGCGGACATGCGGGCGGGAGGAAGGAGAAAGATACGCAGTATTTT
size: NA; D: NA; J: TRBJ2-3; V: TRBV5-1; length: 14; CDR3: CASSYQGLTDTQYF; DNA: TGCGCCAGCAGCTACCAGGGCTTGACAGATACGCAGTATTTT
size: NA; D: NA; J: TRBJ1-3; V: TRBV19; length: 14; CDR3: CASSIEVSGNTIYF; DNA: TGTGCCAGTAGTATAGAAGTCTCTGGAAACACCATATATTTT
size: once; D: NA; J: TRBJ2-7; V: TRBV19; length: 11; CDR3: CASEQGYEQYF; DNA: TGTGCCAGTGAACAGGGTTACGAGCAGTACTTC
size: NA; D: TRBD1; J: TRBJ2-7; V: TRBV5-4; length: 14; CDR3: CASSRDRTYYEQYF; DNA: TGTGCCAGCAGTCGGGACAGGACGTATTACGAGCAGTACTTC
size: NA; D: NA; J: TRBJ1-6; V: TRBV30; length: 17; CDR3: CAWSVSRQGTYNSPLHF; DNA: TGTGCCTGGAGTGTCTCACGGCAGGGCACCTATAATTCACCCCTCCACTTT
size: NA; D: TRBD2; J: TRBJ2-7; V: TRBV4-3; length: 19; CDR3: CASSQDVASGRSWAYEQYF; DNA: TGCGCCAGCAGCCAAGATGTGGCTAGCGGGAGGTCTTGGGCCTACGAGCAGTACTTC
size: NA; D: NA; J: TRBJ2-1; V: TRBV7-8; length: 12; CDR3: CASSFSYNEQFF; DNA: TGTGCCAGCAGCTTTTCCTACAATGAGCAGTTCTTC
size: once; D: TRBD1; J: TRBJ1-2; V: TRBV9; length: 15; CDR3: CASSSRTGGNYGYTF; DNA: TGTGCCAGCAGCTCGCGGACAGGGGGGAACTATGGCTACACCTTC
size: NA; D: TRBD2; J: TRBJ2-1; V: TRBV9; length: 16; CDR3: CASSVVGSGSVNEQFF; DNA: TGTGCCAGCAGCGTAGTTGGTAGCGGGAGCGTAAATGAGCAGTTCTTC
size: NA; D: TRBD2; J: TRBJ2-2; V: TRBV4-2; length: 17; CDR3: CASSQGLAGGPTGELFF; DNA: TGTGCCAGCAGCCAGGGACTAGCGGGAGGGCCCACCGGGGAGCTGTTTTTT
size: NA; D: NA; J: TRBJ1-6; V: TRBV5-5; length: 15; CDR3: CASSLLSGNNSPLHF; DNA: TGTGCCAGCAGCTTGTTATCGGGGAATAATTCACCCCTCCACTTT
size: NA; D: TRBD2; J: TRBJ2-7; V: TRBV19; length: 13; CDR3: CASRLAGVGEQYF; DNA: TGTGCCAGTAGACTAGCGGGAGTAGGCGAGCAGTACTTC
size: once; D: NA; J: TRBJ1-2; V: TRBV18; length: 12; CDR3: CASSPGTDGYTF; DNA: TGTGCCAGCTCACCGGGGACCGATGGCTACACCTTC
size: few; D: NA; J: TRBJ2-3; V: TRBV9; length: 15; CDR3: CASSAHVSSTDTQYF; DNA: TGTGCCAGCAGCGCCCACGTGTCGAGCACAGATACGCAGTATTTT
size: NA; D: NA; J: TRBJ1-1; V: TRBV21-1; length: 17; CDR3: CASSKAEGAHGNTEAFF; DNA: TGTGCCAGCAGCAAAGCGGAGGGGGCGCACGGGAACACTGAAGCTTTCTTT
size: NA; D: TRBD1; J: TRBJ1-4; V: TRBV7-2; length: 16; CDR3: CASSLGRGRANEKLFF; DNA: TGTGCCAGCAGCTTAGGCAGGGGGCGGGCTAATGAAAAACTGTTTTTT
size: NA; D: NA; J: TRBJ2-7; V: TRBV7-8; length: 13; CDR3: CASSVDRGYEQYF; DNA: TGTGCCAGCAGTGTGGACAGAGGATACGAGCAGTACTTC
size: NA; D: TRBD1; J: TRBJ2-3; V: TRBV2; length: 14; CDR3: CARNRDREADTQYF; DNA: TGTGCCAGAAACAGGGACAGGGAGGCAGATACGCAGTATTTT
size: NA; D: TRBD2; J: TRBJ2-2; V: TRBV7-2; length: 18; CDR3: CASSLALNRAGVAGELFF; DNA: TGTGCCAGCAGCTTAGCGCTAAATCGAGCGGGAGTGGCCGGGGAGCTGTTTTTT
size: NA; D: TRBD2; J: TRBJ2-7; V: TRBV11-3; length: 15; CDR3: CASSLAGTSGREQYF; DNA: TGTGCCAGCAGCCTAGCCGGGACTAGCGGGCGCGAGCAGTACTTC
size: NA; D: TRBD1; J: TRBJ2-7; V: TRBV25-1; length: 16; CDR3: CASRDNQGTGAGEQYF; DNA: TGTGCCAGCAGGGACAATCAAGGGACAGGGGCGGGCGAGCAGTACTTC
size: NA; D: NA; J: TRBJ2-2; V: TRBV7-2; length: 14; CDR3: CASSTTRGNRELFF; DNA: TGTGCCAGCAGCACCACAAGGGGGAACCGGGAGCTGTTTTTT
size: NA; D: TRBD1; J: TRBJ1-3; V: TRBV4-1; length: 18; CDR3: CASSHNLRRDRDTYTIYF; DNA: TGCGCCAGCAGCCACAATCTACGTCGGGACAGGGACACCTACACCATATATTTT
size: NA; D: NA; J: TRBJ1-1; V: TRBV19; length: 13; CDR3: CASSIVTGSEAFF; DNA: TGTGCCAGTAGTATAGTAACCGGGTCTGAAGCTTTCTTT
size: NA; D: TRBD2; J: TRBJ2-7; V: TRBV20-1; length: 15; CDR3: CSASRAGGITYEQYF; DNA: TGCAGTGCTAGTAGGGCGGGAGGAATTACCTACGAGCAGTACTTC